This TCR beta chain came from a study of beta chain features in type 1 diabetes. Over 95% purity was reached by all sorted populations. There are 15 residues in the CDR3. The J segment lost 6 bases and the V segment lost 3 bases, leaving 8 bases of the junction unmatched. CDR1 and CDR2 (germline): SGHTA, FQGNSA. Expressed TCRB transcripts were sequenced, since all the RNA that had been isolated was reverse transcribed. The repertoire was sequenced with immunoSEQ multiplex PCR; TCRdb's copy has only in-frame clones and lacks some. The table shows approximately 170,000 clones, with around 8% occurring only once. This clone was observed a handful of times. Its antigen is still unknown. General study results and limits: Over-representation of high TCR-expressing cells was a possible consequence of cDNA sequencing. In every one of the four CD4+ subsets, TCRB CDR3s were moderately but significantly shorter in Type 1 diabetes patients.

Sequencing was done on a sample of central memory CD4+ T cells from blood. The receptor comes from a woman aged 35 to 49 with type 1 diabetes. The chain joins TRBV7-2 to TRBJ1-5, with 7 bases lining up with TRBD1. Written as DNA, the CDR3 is TGTGCCAGCAGCTTCGGAACAGGGGCAGGTCAGCCCCAGCATTTT. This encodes CASSFGTGAGQPQHF. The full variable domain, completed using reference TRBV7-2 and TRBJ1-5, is GAGVSQSPSNKVTEKGKDVELRCDPISGHTALYWYRQSLGQGLEFLIYFQGNSAPDKSGLPSDRFSAERTGGSVSTLTIQRTQQEDSAVYLCASSFGTGAGQPQHFGDGTRLSIL.